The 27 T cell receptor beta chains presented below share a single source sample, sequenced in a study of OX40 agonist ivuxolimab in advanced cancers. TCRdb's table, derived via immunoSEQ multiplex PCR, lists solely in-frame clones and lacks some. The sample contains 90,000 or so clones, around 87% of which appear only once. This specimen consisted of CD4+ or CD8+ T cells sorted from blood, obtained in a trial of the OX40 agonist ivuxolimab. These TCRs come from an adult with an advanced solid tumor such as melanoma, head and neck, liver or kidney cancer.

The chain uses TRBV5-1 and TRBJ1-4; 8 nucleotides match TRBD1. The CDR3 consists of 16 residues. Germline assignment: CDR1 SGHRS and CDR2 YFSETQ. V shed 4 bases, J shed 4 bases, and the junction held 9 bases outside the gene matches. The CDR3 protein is CASSTGQGGHNEKLFF. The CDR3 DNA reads TGCGCCAGCAGCACCGGACAGGGCGGACATAATGAAAAACTGTTTTTT.

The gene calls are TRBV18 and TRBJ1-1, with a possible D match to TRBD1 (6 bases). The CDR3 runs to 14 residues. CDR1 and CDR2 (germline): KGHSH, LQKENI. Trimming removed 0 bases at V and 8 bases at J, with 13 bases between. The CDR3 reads CASSPPIGGIEAFF. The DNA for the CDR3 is TGTGCCAGCTCACCACCGATAGGGGGAATCGAAGCTTTCTTT.

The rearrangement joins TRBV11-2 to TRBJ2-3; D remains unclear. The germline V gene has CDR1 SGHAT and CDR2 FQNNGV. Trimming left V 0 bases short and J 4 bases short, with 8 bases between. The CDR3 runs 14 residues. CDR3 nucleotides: TGTGCCAGCAGCTTAGATATGGGTCCAGATACGCAGTATTTT. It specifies CASSLDMGPDTQYF. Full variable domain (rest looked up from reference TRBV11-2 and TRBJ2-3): EAGVAQSPRYKIIEKRQSVAFWCNPISGHATLYWYQQILGQGPKLLIQFQNNGVVDDSQLPKDRFSAERLKGVDSTLKIQPAKLEDSAVYLCASSLDMGPDTQYFGPGTRLTVL.

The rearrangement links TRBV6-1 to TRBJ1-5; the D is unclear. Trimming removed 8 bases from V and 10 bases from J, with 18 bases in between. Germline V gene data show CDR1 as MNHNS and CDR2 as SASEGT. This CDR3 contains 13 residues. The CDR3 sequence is CASSSEVFGPQHF. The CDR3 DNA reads TGTGCCAGCTCCTCGGAGGTTTTCGGCCCCCAGCATTTT.

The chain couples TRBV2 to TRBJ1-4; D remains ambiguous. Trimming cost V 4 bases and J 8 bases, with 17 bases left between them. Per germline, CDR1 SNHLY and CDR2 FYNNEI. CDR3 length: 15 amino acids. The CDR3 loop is CASSVGSTWEEKLFF. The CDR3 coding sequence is TGTGCCAGCAGTGTGGGCTCGACATGGGAGGAAAAACTGTTTTTT.

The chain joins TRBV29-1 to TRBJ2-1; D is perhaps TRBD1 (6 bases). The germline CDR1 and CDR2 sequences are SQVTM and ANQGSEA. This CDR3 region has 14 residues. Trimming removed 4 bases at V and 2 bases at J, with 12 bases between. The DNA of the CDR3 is TGCAGCGTTGTAGCAGGGGTCCCCTACAATGAGCAGTTCTTC. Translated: CSVVAGVPYNEQFF.

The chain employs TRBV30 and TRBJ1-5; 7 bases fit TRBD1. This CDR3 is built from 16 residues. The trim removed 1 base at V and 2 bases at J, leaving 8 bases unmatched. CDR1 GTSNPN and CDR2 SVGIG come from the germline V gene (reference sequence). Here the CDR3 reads CAWSALTGSGNQPQHF. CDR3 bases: TGTGCCTGGAGTGCCCTGACAGGGTCGGGCAATCAGCCCCAGCATTTT.

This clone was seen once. This CDR3 reads CASSLPGVNYGYTF. The CDR3 DNA sequence: TGTGCCAGCAGTTTACCAGGAGTTAACTATGGCTACACCTTC. V and J are TRBV27 and TRBJ1-2; D unresolved. The CDR3 has 14 amino acids. Per germline, CDR1 MNHEY and CDR2 SMNVEV (reference sequence). Between the trimmed V and J ends, which lost 2 bases and 1 base, there was a span of 8 bases.

The CDR3 reads CASSLASGTAYEQYF. The CDR3 DNA reads as TGTGCCAGCAGCTTAGCGTCAGGGACTGCCTACGAGCAGTACTTC. The rearrangement uses TRBV7-8 and TRBJ2-7, with a weak D call TRBD2 (6 bases). The V end was cut by 0 bases, the J end by 2 bases, with 11 bases between. CDR3 length equals 15 residues. Germline V gene sequence: CDR1 SGHVS, CDR2 FQNEAQ.

The DNA for the CDR3 is TGTGCCAGCAGCACCGAGGGACCTGAGGGGGAGCAGTACTTC. The encoded protein is CASSTEGPEGEQYF. V and J are TRBV9 and TRBJ2-7; D is tentatively TRBD1 or TRBD2 (5 bases each). V lost 4 bases and J lost 7, with 18 bases in between. Germline-derived CDR1 and CDR2 are SGDLS and YYNGEE. This CDR3 region has 14 residues.

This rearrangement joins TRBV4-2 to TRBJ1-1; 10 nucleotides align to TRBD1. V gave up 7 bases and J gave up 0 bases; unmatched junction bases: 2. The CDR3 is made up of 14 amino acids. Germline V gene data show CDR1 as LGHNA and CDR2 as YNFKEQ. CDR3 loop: CASTDRGLNTEAFF. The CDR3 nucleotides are TGTGCCAGCACCGACAGGGGGCTGAACACTGAAGCTTTCTTT.

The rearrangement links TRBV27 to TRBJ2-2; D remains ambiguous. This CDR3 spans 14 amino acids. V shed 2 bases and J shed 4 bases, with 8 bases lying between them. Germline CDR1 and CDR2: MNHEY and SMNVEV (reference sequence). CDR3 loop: CASSLRWRTGELFF. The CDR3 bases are TGTGCCAGCAGTTTAAGGTGGCGCACCGGGGAGCTGTTTTTT.

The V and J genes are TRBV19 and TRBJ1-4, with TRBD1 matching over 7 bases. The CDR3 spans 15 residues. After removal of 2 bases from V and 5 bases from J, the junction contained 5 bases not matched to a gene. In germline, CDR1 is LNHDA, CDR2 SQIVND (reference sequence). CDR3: CASSIRRQGNEKLFF. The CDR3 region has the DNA TGTGCCAGTAGTATACGTCGACAGGGAAATGAAAAACTGTTTTTT.

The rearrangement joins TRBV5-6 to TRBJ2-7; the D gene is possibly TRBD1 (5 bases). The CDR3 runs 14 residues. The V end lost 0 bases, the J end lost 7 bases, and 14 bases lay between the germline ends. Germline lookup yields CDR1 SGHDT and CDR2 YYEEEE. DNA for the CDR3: TGTGCCAGCAGCTTGGGTCAGGGATCGCGGGAGCAGTACGTC. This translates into CASSLGQGSREQYV.

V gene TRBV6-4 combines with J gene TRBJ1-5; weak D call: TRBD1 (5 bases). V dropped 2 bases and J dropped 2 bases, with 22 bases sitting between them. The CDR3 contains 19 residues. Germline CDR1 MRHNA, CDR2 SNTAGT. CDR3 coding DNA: TGTGCCAGCAGTGACGCACCGGGACGGGTCCCAAAGGGCAATCAGCCCCAGCATTTT. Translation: CASSDAPGRVPKGNQPQHF.

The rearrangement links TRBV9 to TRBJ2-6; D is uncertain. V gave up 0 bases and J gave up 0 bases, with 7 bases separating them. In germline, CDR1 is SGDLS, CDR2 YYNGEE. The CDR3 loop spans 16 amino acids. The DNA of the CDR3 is TGTGCCAGCAGCGTAGTCAGGAGCTCTGGGGCCAACGTCCTGACTTTC. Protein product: CASSVVRSSGANVLTF.

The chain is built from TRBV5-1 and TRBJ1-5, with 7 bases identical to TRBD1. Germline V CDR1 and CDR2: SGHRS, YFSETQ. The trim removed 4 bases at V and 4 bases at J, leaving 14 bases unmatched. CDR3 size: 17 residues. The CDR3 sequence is CASSKEPTGLVNQPQHF. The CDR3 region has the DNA TGCGCCAGCAGCAAAGAACCGACAGGGTTGGTAAATCAGCCCCAGCATTTT.

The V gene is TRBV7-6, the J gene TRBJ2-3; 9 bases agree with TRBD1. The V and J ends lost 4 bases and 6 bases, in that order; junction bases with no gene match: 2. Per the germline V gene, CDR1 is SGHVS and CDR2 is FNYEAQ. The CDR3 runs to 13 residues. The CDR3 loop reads CASSSDRGDTQYF. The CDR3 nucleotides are TGTGCCAGCAGCTCGGACAGGGGTGATACGCAGTATTTT.

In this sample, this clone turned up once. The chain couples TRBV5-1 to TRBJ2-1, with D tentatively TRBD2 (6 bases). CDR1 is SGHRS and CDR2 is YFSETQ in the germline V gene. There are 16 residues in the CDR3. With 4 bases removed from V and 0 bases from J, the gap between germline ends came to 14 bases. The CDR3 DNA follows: TGCGCCAGCAGCATCTCTAGCGTTAGCTCCTACAATGAGCAGTTCTTC. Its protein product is CASSISSVSSYNEQFF.

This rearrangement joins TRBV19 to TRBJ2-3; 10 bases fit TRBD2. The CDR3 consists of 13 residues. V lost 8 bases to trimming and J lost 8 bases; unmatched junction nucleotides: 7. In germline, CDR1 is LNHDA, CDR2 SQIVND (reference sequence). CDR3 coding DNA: TGTGCCAGTGGAAGCGGGAGGGAATCTACGCAGTATTTT. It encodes CASGSGRESTQYF.

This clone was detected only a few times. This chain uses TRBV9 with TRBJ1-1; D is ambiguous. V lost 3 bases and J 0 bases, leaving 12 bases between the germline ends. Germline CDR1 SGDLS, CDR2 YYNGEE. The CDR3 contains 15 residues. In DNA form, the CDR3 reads TGTGCCAGCAGCGGTGGGTGGCGACTGAACACTGAAGCTTTCTTT. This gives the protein CASSGGWRLNTEAFF. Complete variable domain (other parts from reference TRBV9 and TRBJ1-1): DSGVTQTPKHLITATGQRVTLRCSPRSGDLSVYWYQQSLDQGLQFLIQYYNGEERAKGNILERFSAQQFPDLHSELNLSSLELGDSALYFCASSGGWRLNTEAFFGQGTRLTVV.

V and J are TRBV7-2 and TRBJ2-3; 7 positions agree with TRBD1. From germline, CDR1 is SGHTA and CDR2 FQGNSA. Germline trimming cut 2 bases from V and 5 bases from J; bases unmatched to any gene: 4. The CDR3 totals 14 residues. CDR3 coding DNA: TGTGCCAGCAGCTTACACAGGGGAATAGATACGCAGTATTTT. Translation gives CASSLHRGIDTQYF. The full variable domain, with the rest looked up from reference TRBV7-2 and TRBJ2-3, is GAGVSQSPSNKVTEKGKDVELRCDPISGHTALYWYRQSLGQGLEFLIYFQGNSAPDKSGLPSDRFSAERTGGSVSTLTIQRTQQEDSAVYLCASSLHRGIDTQYFGPGTRLTVL.

DNA of the CDR3: TGTGCCAGCAGTCCCGCGGAAGGGCTAACCGGGGAGCTGTTTTTT. This sequence encodes CASSPAEGLTGELFF. This chain uses TRBV27 with TRBJ2-2; D remains ambiguous. Trimming left V 5 bases short and J 5 bases short, with 15 bases between. The V gene's germline CDR1 is MNHEY and CDR2 SMNVEV (reference sequence). This CDR3 has 15 amino acids.

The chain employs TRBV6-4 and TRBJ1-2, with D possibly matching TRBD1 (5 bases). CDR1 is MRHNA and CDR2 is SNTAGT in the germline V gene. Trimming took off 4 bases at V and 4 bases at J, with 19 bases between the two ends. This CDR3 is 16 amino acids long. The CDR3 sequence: CASSATFPPGSYGYTF. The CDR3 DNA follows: TGTGCCAGCAGTGCCACCTTCCCCCCAGGGAGCTATGGCTACACCTTC.

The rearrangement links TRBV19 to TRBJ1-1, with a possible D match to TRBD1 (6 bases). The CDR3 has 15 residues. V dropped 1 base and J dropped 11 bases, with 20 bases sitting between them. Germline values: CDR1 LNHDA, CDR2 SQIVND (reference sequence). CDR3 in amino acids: CASSIVQGSGLEAFF. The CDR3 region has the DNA TGTGCCAGTAGTATAGTCCAGGGGTCAGGGCTTGAGGCTTTCTTT.

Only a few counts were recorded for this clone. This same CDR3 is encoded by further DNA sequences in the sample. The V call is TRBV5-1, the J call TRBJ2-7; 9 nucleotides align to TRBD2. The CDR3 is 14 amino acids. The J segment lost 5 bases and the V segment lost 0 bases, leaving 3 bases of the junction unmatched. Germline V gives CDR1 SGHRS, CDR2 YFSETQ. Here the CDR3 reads CASSLDSGRDEQYF. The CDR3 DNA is TGCGCCAGCAGCTTGGATAGCGGGAGAGACGAGCAGTACTTC.

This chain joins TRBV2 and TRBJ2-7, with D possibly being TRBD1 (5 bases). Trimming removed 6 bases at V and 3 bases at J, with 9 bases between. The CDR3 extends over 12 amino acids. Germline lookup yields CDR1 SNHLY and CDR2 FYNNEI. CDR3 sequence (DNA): TGTGCCAGCAGCACCGACAGCTACGAGCAGTACTTC. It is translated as CASSTDSYEQYF.